This T cell receptor beta chain was sequenced for a study of blood T cell repertoires in COVID-19. About the study: Sample material is recorded as cDNA or gDNA derived from T cells, B-cell-depleted T cells, or PBMCs.

Study processing details: Estimation of nucleated cell counts relied on the amplification of reference gene primers. The table came from immunoSEQ multiplex PCR; TCRdb's copy has only in-frame clones and leaves some out. V and J calls and clone size follow that table, whereas D and trimming were derived from the DNA. The repertoire includes around 390,000 clones, just under 90% of them detected once, and around 10% sits in the top ten. The TCR sequence derives from a woman in her forties or fifties who had recovered from COVID-19. The sequencing input was PBMCs or T cells enriched from blood (not recorded which).

The CDR3 here is CASSTGTVDEQFF. The CDR3 nucleotides read TGTGCCAGCAGCACCGGGACAGTTGATGAGCAGTTCTTC. J is TRBJ2-1 and V is TRBV5-4; 7 bases agree with TRBD1. The CDR3 runs 13 residues. After removal of 4 bases from V and 8 bases from J, the junction contained 6 bases not matched to a gene. Germline values: CDR1 SGHNT, CDR2 YYREEE (reference sequence).